This TCR beta chain was observed in a study of Graves' ophthalmopathy and Graves' hyperthyroidism. This clonotype was observed a few times. What it recognizes is unknown. RNA transcripts yielded amplified TCR beta CDR3 regions. Second-round multiplex PCR followed a first-round RT-PCR using HTBI primers. TCRdb analysed the multiplex PCR reads with MiXCR anew, one entry per CDR3 protein. The data show over a million distinct CDR3 sequences, about two fifths seen once. This CDR3 has 11 residues. The ends were cut back, 5 bases at V and 6 bases at J, with 7 bases in the middle. Lactation, pregnancy, uncontrolled infections and other autoimmune diseases were all grounds for excluding patients. Serum thyroxine and TRAb, along with clinical symptoms, thyroid ultrasound and orbital computed tomography, were what diagnosis relied on. Study outcomes and limitations: Most expanded clonotypes in thyroid above 0.001 frequency also showed up in blood. A model built from 13 signatures distinguished ophthalmopathy from stable hyperthyroidism with 87.88% sensitivity and approximately 80% specificity.

The clonotype comes from an adult man with Graves' hyperthyroidism. This chain uses TRBV12-3 or TRBV12-4 with TRBJ1-1; D gene ambiguous. The sequencing sample was made of peripheral blood or thyroid tissue (not recorded which). The CDR3 region is CASSKQSEAFF. Written as DNA, the CDR3 is TGTGCCAGCAGTAAACAGTCTGAAGCTTTCTTT.